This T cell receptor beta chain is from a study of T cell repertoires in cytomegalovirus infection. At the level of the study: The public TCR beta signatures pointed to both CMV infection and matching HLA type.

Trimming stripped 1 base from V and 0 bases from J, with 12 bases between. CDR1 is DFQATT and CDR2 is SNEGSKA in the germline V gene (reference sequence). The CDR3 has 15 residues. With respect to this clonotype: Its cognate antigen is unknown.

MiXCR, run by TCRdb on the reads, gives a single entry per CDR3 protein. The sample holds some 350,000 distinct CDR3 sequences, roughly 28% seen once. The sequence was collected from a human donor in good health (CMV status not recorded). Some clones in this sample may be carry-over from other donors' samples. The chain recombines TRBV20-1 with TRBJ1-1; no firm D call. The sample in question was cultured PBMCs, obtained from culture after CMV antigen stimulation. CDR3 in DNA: TGCAGTGCTAGAGCCACGGGCCGGCTGAACACTGAAGCTTTCTTT. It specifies CSARATGRLNTEAFF.